Below are 3 T cell receptor beta chains sequenced from a single sample in a study of blood T cells in healthy people across ages. A J-beta primer mix and a sample-barcoded 5' primer were used in a second PCR of about 6 to 12 cycles. TCRdb independently ran MiXCR on the 5' RACE reads; one entry per CDR3 protein. The sample holds some 690,000 distinct CDR3 sequences, 22% seen once. Sequenced input: blood. Receptors were obtained from a man aged 70 or older in good health.

The genes are TRBV5-1 and TRBJ2-5; TRBD2 aligns across 8 bases. The CDR3 contains 15 residues. The V and J ends lost 3 bases and 2 bases, in that order; junction bases with no gene match: 6. CDR1 is SGHRS and CDR2 is YFSETQ in the germline V gene. Here the CDR3 reads CASSSGLGRQETQYF. The CDR3 DNA is TGCGCCAGCAGCTCGGGACTAGGGCGGCAAGAGACCCAGTACTTC. Drawing the rest from reference TRBV5-1 and TRBJ2-5, the complete variable domain is KAGVTQTPRYLIKTRGQQVTLSCSPISGHRSVSWYQQTPGQGLQFLFEYFSETQRNKGNFPGRFSGRQFSNSRSEMNVSTLELGDSALYLCASSSGLGRQETQYFGPGTRLLVL.

This clonotype showed up just a few times. J is TRBJ1-2 and V is TRBV7-9, with no clear D. Between the trimmed V and J ends, which lost 3 bases and 8 bases, there was a span of 10 bases. CDR1 is SEHNR, CDR2 FQNEAQ, per germline (reference sequence). This CDR3 is built from 12 residues. Here the CDR3 reads CASSFQPVGYTF. The CDR3, as DNA: TGTGCCAGCAGCTTTCAGCCAGTCGGCTACACCTTC.

The V gene is TRBV12-3 or TRBV12-4, the J gene TRBJ2-5; weak D call: TRBD2 (7 bases). V was trimmed by 1 base and J by 3 bases, leaving 18 bases between them. The CDR3 contains 17 residues. CDR3 DNA sequence: TGTGCCAGCAGTTTAGTCCCTCGGGGGCTAGCGGAAGAGACCCAGTACTTC. It is translated as CASSLVPRGLAEETQYF.